The source of this T cell receptor beta chain is a study of T cells after yellow fever vaccination. Each CDR3 protein gets one entry after TCRdb re-called the 5' RACE reads with MiXCR. The sample consists of some 670,000 distinct CDR3 sequences, about 12% of them appearing once. This clonotype occurred a few times. V lost 7 bases, J lost 0 bases, and 25 bases lay in between. The CDR3 consists of 18 residues. Germline loops: CDR1 DFQATT, CDR2 SNEGSKA (reference sequence). This TCR derives from a man younger than 45 who received the YFV17D yellow fever vaccine. The rearrangement links TRBV20-1 to TRBJ2-4; D gene ambiguous. This material consisted of PBMCs, taken on the day of the yellow fever booster vaccination. CDR3 sequence (DNA): TGCAGTGTGAGACGGAGTGTCGGGCAGATGAAAGCCAAAAACATTCAGTACTTC. Residues: CSVRRSVGQMKAKNIQYF.